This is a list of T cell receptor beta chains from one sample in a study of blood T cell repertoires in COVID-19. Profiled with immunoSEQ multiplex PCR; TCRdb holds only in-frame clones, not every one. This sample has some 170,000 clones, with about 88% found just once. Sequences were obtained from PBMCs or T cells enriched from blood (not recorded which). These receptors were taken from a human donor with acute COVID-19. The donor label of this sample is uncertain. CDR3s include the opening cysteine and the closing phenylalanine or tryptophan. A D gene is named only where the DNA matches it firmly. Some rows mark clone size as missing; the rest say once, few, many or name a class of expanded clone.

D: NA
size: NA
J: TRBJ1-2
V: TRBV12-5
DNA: TGTGCTAGTGGTTTGGACAGATTCCAGAACTATGGCTACACCTTC
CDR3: CASGLDRFQNYGYTF

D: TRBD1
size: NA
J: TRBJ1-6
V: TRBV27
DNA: TGTGCCAGCAGTTTAAAATTGGGACAGGGCTCCTATAATTCACCCCTCCACTTT
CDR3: CASSLKLGQGSYNSPLHF

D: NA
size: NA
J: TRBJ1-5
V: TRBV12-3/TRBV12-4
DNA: TGTGCCAGCAGCGGCGACGGGGGAGCCCAGCATTTT
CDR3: CASSGDGGAQHF

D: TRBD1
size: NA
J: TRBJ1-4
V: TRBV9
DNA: TGTGCCAGCAACCGTTGGGCAGGGGGCAACTATGAAAAACTGTTTTTT
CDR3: CASNRWAGGNYEKLFF

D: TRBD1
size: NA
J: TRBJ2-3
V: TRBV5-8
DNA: TGTGCCAGCAGCCCCCGGGACAGAAGCACAGATACGCAGTATTTT
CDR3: CASSPRDRSTDTQYF

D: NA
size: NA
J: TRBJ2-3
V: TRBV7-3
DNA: TGTGCCAGCAGCTTAATAGGCACAGATACGCAGTATTTT
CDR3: CASSLIGTDTQYF

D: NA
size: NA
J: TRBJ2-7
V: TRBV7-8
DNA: TGTGCCAGCAGCCAACTAAACTACGAGCAGTACTTC
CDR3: CASSQLNYEQYF

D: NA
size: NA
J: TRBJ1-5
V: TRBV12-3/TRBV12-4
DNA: TGTGCCAGCAGTTTTGGAGCGGGGCGGCCCCAGCATTTT
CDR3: CASSFGAGRPQHF

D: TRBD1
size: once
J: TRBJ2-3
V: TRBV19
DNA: TGTGCCAGTAGTGACACAGGGGTCACAGATACGCAGTATTTT
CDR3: CASSDTGVTDTQYF

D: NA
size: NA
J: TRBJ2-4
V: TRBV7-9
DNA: TGTGCCAGCAGCTTACGGGACATTGAACGGTTTGAGGCCAAAAACATTCAGTACTTC
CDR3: CASSLRDIERFEAKNIQYF

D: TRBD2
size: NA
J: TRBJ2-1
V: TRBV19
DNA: TGTGCCAGTAGTTTCGGACTAGCGGGGTGGGGTGAGCAGTTCTTC
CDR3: CASSFGLAGWGEQFF

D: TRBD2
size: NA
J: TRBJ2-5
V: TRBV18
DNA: TGTGCCAGCTCATCGGGACTAGCTTCGTTGGAGACCCAGTACTTC
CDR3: CASSSGLASLETQYF

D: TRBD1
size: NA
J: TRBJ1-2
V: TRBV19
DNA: TGTGCCAGTAGCTGGACAGGGGATAATGGCTACACCTTC
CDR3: CASSWTGDNGYTF

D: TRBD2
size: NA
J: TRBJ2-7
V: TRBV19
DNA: TGTGCCAGTAGTATCACTAGCGGGGCCCCATCCTACGAGCAGTACTTC
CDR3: CASSITSGAPSYEQYF

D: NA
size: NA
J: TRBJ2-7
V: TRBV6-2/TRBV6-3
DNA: TGTGCCAGCAGTCAGACAACCTACGAGCAGTACTTC
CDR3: CASSQTTYEQYF

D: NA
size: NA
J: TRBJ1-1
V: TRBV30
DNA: TGTGCCTGGGGGAGGCCCGGGGGGGCTGAAGCTTTCTTT
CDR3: CAWGRPGGAEAFF

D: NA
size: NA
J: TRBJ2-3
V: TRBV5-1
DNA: TGCGCCAGCAGCTTGTACGGTGCAGCGTCCAAGGCAGATACGCAGTATTTT
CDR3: CASSLYGAASKADTQYF

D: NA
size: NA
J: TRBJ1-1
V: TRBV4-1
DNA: TGCGCCAGCAGCCAGTTCCAGGGGAAGTTCGGGGCTTTCTTT
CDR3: CASSQFQGKFGAFF

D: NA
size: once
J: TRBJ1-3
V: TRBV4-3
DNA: TGCGCCAGCAGCCAAGATTCACACGGGAGTGGAAACACCATATATTTT
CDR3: CASSQDSHGSGNTIYF

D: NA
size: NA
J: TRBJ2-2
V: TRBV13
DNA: TGTGCCAGCAGCTCAGACACGTCCGGGGAGCTGTTTTTT
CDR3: CASSSDTSGELFF

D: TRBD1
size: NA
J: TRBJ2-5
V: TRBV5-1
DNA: TGCGCCAGCAGCTTGCTCTCGGCAGGGGGCGTGGAGACCCAGTACTTC
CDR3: CASSLLSAGGVETQYF

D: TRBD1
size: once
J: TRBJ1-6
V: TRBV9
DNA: TGTGCCAGCAGCGTACAGGGGGAAAATTCACCCCTCCACTTT
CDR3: CASSVQGENSPLHF

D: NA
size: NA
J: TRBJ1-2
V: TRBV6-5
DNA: TGTGCCAGCAGAATATCAGATGACTATGGCTACACCTTC
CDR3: CASRISDDYGYTF

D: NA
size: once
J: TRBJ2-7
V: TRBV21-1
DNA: TGTGCCAGTCCCAATGGGACACGGACCTACGAGCAGTACTTC
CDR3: CASPNGTRTYEQYF

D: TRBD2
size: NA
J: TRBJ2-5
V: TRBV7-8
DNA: TGTGCCAGCAGCCGAGCCAGCGGGGGGCCGATTCAAGAGACCCAGTACTTC
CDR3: CASSRASGGPIQETQYF

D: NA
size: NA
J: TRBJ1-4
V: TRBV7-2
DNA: TGTGCCAGCAGCTTAAATAGTGGGGCCGGAGAAAAACTGTTTTTT
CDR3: CASSLNSGAGEKLFF

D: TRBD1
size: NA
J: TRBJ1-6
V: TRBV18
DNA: TGTGCCAGCTCACCTAACAGGGGTCCGGCCTCACCCCTCCACTTT
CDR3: CASSPNRGPASPLHF

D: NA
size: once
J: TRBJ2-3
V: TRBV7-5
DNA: TGTGCCAGGACCCAAGGGACTAGCGGGGGGGCTAAGACAGATACGCAGTATTTT
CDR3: CARTQGTSGGAKTDTQYF

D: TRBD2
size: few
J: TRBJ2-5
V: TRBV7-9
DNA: TGTGCCAGCAGCTTAGTTTCCGGGAGGGAGACCCAGTACTTC
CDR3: CASSLVSGRETQYF

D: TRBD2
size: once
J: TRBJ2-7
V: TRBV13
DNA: TGTGCCAGCAGCTTTAGCGGGGGGGCCCTCGAGCAGTACTTC
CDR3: CASSFSGGALEQYF

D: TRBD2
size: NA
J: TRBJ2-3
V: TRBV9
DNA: TGTGCCAGCAGCGTAGGGGGACTAGCAGGGGATACGCAGTATTTT
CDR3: CASSVGGLAGDTQYF

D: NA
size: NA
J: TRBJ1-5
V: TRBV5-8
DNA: TGTGCCAGCAGCTTGGGACAGTCAGGTAATCAGCCCCAGCATTTT
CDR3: CASSLGQSGNQPQHF

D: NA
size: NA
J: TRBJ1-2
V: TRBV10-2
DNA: TGCGCCAGCAGCCCGAGAGGGGGCTATGGCTACACCTTC
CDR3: CASSPRGGYGYTF

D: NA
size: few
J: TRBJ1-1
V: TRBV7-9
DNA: TGTGCCAGCAGCTTAGCACAGGGGAACACTGAAGCTTTCTTT
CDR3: CASSLAQGNTEAFF

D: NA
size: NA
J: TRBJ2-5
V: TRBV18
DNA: TGTGCCAGCTCACTCGTCCAGGTCCCCCAAGAGACCCAGTACTTC
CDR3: CASSLVQVPQETQYF

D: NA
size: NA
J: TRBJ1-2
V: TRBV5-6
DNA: TGTGCCAGCAGCTTGCGGAGGAGTCAAAGCTACACCTTC
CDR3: CASSLRRSQSYTF

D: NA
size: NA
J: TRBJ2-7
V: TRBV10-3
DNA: TGTGCCATCAGTGATGTGGGGGGGCGCGAAATTTCCGAGCAGTACTTC
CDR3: CAISDVGGREISEQYF

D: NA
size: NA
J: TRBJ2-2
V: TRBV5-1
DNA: TGCGCCAGCAGCTCGGGACATACTAACACCGGGGAGCTGTTTTTT
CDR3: CASSSGHTNTGELFF

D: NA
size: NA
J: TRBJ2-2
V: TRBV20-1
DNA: TGCAGTGCTAGTCCAGGGGGGAAGGGCGGGGAGCTGTTTTTT
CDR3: CSASPGGKGGELFF

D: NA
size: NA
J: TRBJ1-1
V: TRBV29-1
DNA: TGCAGCGTTTCTGTGAACACTGAAGCTTTCTTT
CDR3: CSVSVNTEAFF

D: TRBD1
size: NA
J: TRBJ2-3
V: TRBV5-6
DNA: TGTGCCAGCAGCTTTACCCTGACAGGGGAGGGCACAGATACGCAGTATTTT
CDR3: CASSFTLTGEGTDTQYF

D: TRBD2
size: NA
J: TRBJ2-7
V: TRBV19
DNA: TGTGCCAGTAGTATTTCGGCTAGCGGGGGGCACACCTCCTACGAGCAGTACTTC
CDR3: CASSISASGGHTSYEQYF

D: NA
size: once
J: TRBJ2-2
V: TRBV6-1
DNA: TGTGCCAGCAGACTACTAGAGATCCGGACCGGGGAGCTGTTTTTT
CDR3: CASRLLEIRTGELFF

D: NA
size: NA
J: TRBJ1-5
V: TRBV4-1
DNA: TGCGCCAGCAGCCGGTCGGGGGGGCAAGACCAGCCCCAGCATTTT
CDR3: CASSRSGGQDQPQHF

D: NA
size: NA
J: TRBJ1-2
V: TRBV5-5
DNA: TGTGCCAGCAGCTTGGGCAGGGGCGCAAACTATGGCTACACCTTC
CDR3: CASSLGRGANYGYTF

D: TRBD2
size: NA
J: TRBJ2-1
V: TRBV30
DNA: TGTGCCTGGAGTGTAGGGAGGGCTTACAATGAGCAGTTCTTC
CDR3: CAWSVGRAYNEQFF

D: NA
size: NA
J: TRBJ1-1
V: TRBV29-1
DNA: TGCAGCGCTGGGGGGTTTGTGAACACTGAAGCTTTCTTT
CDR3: CSAGGFVNTEAFF

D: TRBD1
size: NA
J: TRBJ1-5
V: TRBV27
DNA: TGTGCCAGCAGTTCCGGGACAGGTGGGAAACAGCCCCAGCATTTT
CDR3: CASSSGTGGKQPQHF

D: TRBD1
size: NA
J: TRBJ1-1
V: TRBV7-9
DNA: TGTGCCAGCAGACAACAGGGGGCTGGGCCTGAAGCTTTCTTT
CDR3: CASRQQGAGPEAFF

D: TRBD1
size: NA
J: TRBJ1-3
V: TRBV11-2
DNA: TGTGCCAGCAGTTCACAGGGGTCGGCTGGAAACACCATATATTTT
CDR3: CASSSQGSAGNTIYF

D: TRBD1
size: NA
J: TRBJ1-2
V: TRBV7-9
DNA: TGTGCCAGCAGCTTTGGGACAGGGGGCGAGGGCTACACCTTC
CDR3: CASSFGTGGEGYTF